This is a list of T cell receptor beta chains from one sample in a study of blood T cell repertoires in COVID-19. Sequenced by immunoSEQ multiplex PCR; TCRdb stores in-frame clones only, minus some. The sample yields 140,000 to 150,000 clones, roughly 89% seen once. The specimen was PBMCs or T cells enriched from blood (not recorded which). All receptors derive from a man between 45 and 60 years old who had recovered from COVID-19. CDR3s include the opening cysteine and the closing phenylalanine or tryptophan. A D gene is named only where the DNA matches it firmly. The listing skips clone size in some rows; elsewhere it reads once, few, many or a size class.

d_gene,j_gene,abundance,v_gene,CDR3aa,CDR3nt
NA,TRBJ2-7,NA,TRBV28,CASSSQTITTSYEQYF,TGTGCCAGCAGTTCCCAGACAATCACCACCTCCTACGAGCAGTACTTC
TRBD1,TRBJ1-1,NA,TRBV18,CASSPGTGRVEAFF,TGTGCCAGCTCACCAGGGACAGGGAGGGTTGAAGCTTTCTTT
NA,TRBJ2-2,NA,TRBV7-3,CASSYQGNTGELFF,TGTGCCAGCAGCTACCAGGGTAACACCGGGGAGCTGTTTTTT
NA,TRBJ1-4,once,TRBV28,CASSGLRGRNEKLFF,TGTGCCAGCAGTGGTCTCCGGGGTCGTAATGAAAAACTGTTTTTT
NA,TRBJ1-2,NA,TRBV30,CAWSVALYYGYTF,TGTGCCTGGAGTGTAGCGCTTTACTATGGCTACACCTTC
TRBD2,TRBJ2-1,NA,TRBV28,CASRIPRGVGNEQFF,TGTGCCAGTCGCATCCCGCGGGGGGTTGGGAATGAGCAGTTCTTC
NA,TRBJ1-5,NA,TRBV19,CASSIWEGRQPQHF,TGTGCCAGTAGTATTTGGGAGGGTCGCCAGCCCCAGCATTTT
NA,TRBJ1-5,NA,TRBV19,CASSMRDSNQPQHF,TGTGCCAGTAGTATGAGGGATAGCAATCAGCCCCAGCATTTT
TRBD1,TRBJ2-7,NA,TRBV28,CASRKQGAPGEQYF,TGTGCCAGCAGAAAACAGGGGGCGCCGGGCGAGCAGTACTTC
TRBD2,TRBJ2-1,NA,TRBV30,CAWSVGGGAQNEQFF,TGTGCCTGGAGTGTTGGCGGGGGGGCCCAAAATGAGCAGTTCTTC
TRBD2,TRBJ2-3,NA,TRBV7-3,CASSLTSGGAPDTQYF,TGTGCCAGCAGCTTAACCAGCGGGGGGGCCCCAGATACGCAGTATTTT
TRBD1,TRBJ2-5,NA,TRBV9,CASSVRDRAYQETQYF,TGTGCCAGCAGCGTAAGGGACAGGGCATACCAAGAGACCCAGTACTTC
TRBD1,TRBJ2-7,NA,TRBV6-6,CASSLLGQGPYEQYF,TGTGCCAGCAGTCTTTTGGGACAGGGTCCCTACGAGCAGTACTTC
TRBD2,TRBJ2-5,NA,TRBV7-2,CASSPSRTSGAQETQYF,TGTGCCAGCAGCCCATCACGGACTAGCGGGGCACAAGAGACCCAGTACTTC
TRBD2,TRBJ2-1,medium-sized,TRBV27,CASSPEGLAGGNEQFF,TGTGCCAGCAGTCCCGAGGGACTAGCGGGGGGCAATGAGCAGTTCTTC
TRBD2,TRBJ2-3,NA,TRBV6-4,CASRCGRRGTDTQYF,TGTGCCAGCAGATGCGGGAGGAGGGGCACAGATACGCAGTATTTT
TRBD2,TRBJ2-2,NA,TRBV5-4,CASSAGGNTGELFF,TGTGCCAGCAGCGCGGGGGGGAACACCGGGGAGCTGTTTTTT
TRBD2,TRBJ2-2,NA,TRBV7-8,CASSPRASGTTTRELFF,TGTGCCAGCAGCCCGAGGGCTAGCGGAACTACCACCCGGGAGCTGTTTTTT
NA,TRBJ1-5,NA,TRBV19,CASRKAGPRMSPNQPQHF,TGTGCCAGTAGAAAGGCGGGACCTCGGATGAGTCCCAATCAGCCCCAGCATTTT
NA,TRBJ2-2,NA,TRBV18,CASSRVGGSANTGELFF,TGTGCCAGCTCGAGGGTAGGAGGCAGTGCGAACACCGGGGAGCTGTTTTTT
TRBD1,TRBJ1-1,NA,TRBV5-5,CASSGVTGDRAEAFF,TGTGCCAGCAGCGGCGTGACAGGGGATAGAGCTGAAGCTTTCTTT
NA,TRBJ2-7,few,TRBV28,CASSAVSYEQYF,TGTGCCAGCAGCGCAGTCTCCTACGAGCAGTACTTC
TRBD1,TRBJ1-1,NA,TRBV5-1,CASSLTGQLNTEAFF,TGCGCCAGCAGCTTAACGGGACAGTTGAACACTGAAGCTTTCTTT
TRBD1,TRBJ1-5,NA,TRBV9,CASSVGQGGDQPQHF,TGTGCCAGCAGCGTAGGACAGGGGGGGGATCAGCCCCAGCATTTT
NA,TRBJ1-1,NA,TRBV27,CASSLNRGARVNTEAFF,TGTGCCAGCAGCCTAAACCGGGGGGCGCGTGTTAACACTGAAGCTTTCTTT
TRBD1,TRBJ1-4,NA,TRBV30,CAWSLQGADEKLFF,TGTGCCTGGAGTCTCCAGGGGGCTGATGAAAAACTGTTTTTT
NA,TRBJ2-7,few,TRBV19,CASSWENSPTYEQYF,TGTGCCAGTAGTTGGGAGAATTCTCCCACCTACGAGCAGTACTTC
NA,TRBJ1-6,NA,TRBV30,CAWRQISSYNSPLHF,TGTGCCTGGAGGCAGATAAGCTCCTATAATTCACCCCTCCACTTT
NA,TRBJ1-2,NA,TRBV28,CASRYDQRRGGYTF,TGTGCCAGCAGGTATGACCAAAGAAGAGGGGGCTACACCTTC
NA,TRBJ1-1,NA,TRBV5-1,CASSLVPENTEAFF,TGCGCCAGCAGCTTGGTCCCAGAGAACACTGAAGCTTTCTTT
NA,TRBJ2-3,NA,TRBV7-3,CASTKTGPTDTQYF,TGTGCCAGCACCAAGACAGGTCCCACAGATACGCAGTATTTT
TRBD1,TRBJ2-5,NA,TRBV6-5,CASRPTGGDGETQYF,TGTGCCAGCAGACCGACAGGGGGCGATGGGGAGACCCAGTACTTC
NA,TRBJ1-3,NA,TRBV5-5,CASSAGVGDSGNTIYF,TGTGCCAGCAGCGCGGGGGTCGGGGATTCTGGAAACACCATATATTTT
NA,TRBJ2-7,NA,TRBV3-1/TRBV3-2,CASSQGGVTRRYEQYF,TGTGCCAGCAGCCAAGGGGGGGTCACCCGAAGGTACGAGCAGTACTTC
NA,TRBJ1-4,NA,TRBV5-1,CASSLDVGEEKLFF,TGCGCCAGCAGCTTGGACGTCGGGGAGGAAAAACTGTTTTTT
NA,TRBJ2-2,NA,TRBV27,CASSFRTIQRVNTGELFF,TGTGCCAGCAGTTTTCGCACAATCCAGCGGGTGAACACCGGGGAGCTGTTTTTT
NA,TRBJ1-3,NA,TRBV2,CASSVAGAGNTIYF,TGTGCCAGCAGTGTGGCAGGGGCTGGAAACACCATATATTTT
TRBD1,TRBJ1-4,NA,TRBV19,CASSAHGQGAPNEKLFF,TGTGCCAGTAGTGCACATGGACAGGGGGCCCCTAATGAAAAACTGTTTTTT
NA,TRBJ1-5,NA,TRBV7-9,CASSLPGSNQPQHF,TGTGCCAGCAGCTTACCGGGTTCAAATCAGCCCCAGCATTTT
TRBD2,TRBJ2-1,NA,TRBV7-8,CASSYSSGNEQFF,TGTGCCAGCAGTTATTCTAGCGGGAATGAGCAGTTCTTC
TRBD2,TRBJ2-1,NA,TRBV7-2,CASSPTSGVNNEQFF,TGTGCCAGCAGTCCGACTAGCGGGGTAAACAATGAGCAGTTCTTC
TRBD2,TRBJ2-1,NA,TRBV3-1/TRBV3-2,CASSYGTSGSLRNEQFF,TGTGCCAGCAGCTACGGGACTAGCGGGAGTTTGAGGAATGAGCAGTTCTTC
NA,TRBJ1-2,NA,TRBV15,CATSRDHQAYDYGYTF,TGTGCCACCAGCAGAGATCACCAAGCGTACGACTATGGCTACACCTTC